These T cell receptor beta chains were read from a single sample in a study of shared clonotypes between healthy human individuals. Sequenced by immunoSEQ multiplex PCR; TCRdb stores in-frame clones only, minus some. This table has 1.5 million to 2.5 million clones, about 95% appearing once. Sequenced: naive CD8+ T cells sorted from blood. The receptors derive from a man younger than 35 in good health. Both conserved end residues are part of each CDR3. The D gene is left open where the match is weak. A row's size may be missing; if present it is once, few, many or a size class.

clone_size d_call j_call v_call cdr3_aa cdr3_nt
- - TRBJ1-3 TRBV11-2 CASSLDRETPGNTIYF TGTGCCAGCAGCTTAGATCGCGAGACACCTGGAAACACCATATATTTT
once - TRBJ1-2 TRBV28 CASSPRTEGGYTF TGTGCCAGCAGTCCCCGGACTGAGGGGGGCTACACCTTC
- - TRBJ2-7 TRBV30 CAWSVGAGNYEQYF TGTGCCTGGAGTGTTGGTGCAGGAAACTACGAGCAGTACTTC
- - TRBJ1-2 TRBV15 CATSRDRSAANGNYGYTF TGTGCCACCAGCAGAGATCGCAGCGCCGCTAACGGGAACTATGGCTACACCTTC
- - TRBJ2-7 TRBV7-9 CASSLSAGGYEQYF TGTGCCAGCAGCTTATCAGCGGGCGGCTACGAGCAGTACTTC
once TRBD2 TRBJ2-1 TRBV5-1 CASSPTGTSDPRGQFF TGCGCCAGCAGCCCAACCGGGACTAGTGACCCCCGGGGGCAGTTCTTC
- - TRBJ2-3 TRBV7-8 CASSLASGVADTQYF TGTGCCAGCAGCCTCGCGTCAGGGGTTGCAGATACGCAGTATTTT
- TRBD2 TRBJ2-7 TRBV10-2 CASSGRTSYEQYF TGCGCCAGTAGCGGGAGGACTTCCTACGAGCAGTACTTC
- - TRBJ2-7 TRBV4-1 CASSRVGDYEQYF TGCGCCAGCAGCCGGGTCGGGGACTACGAGCAGTACTTC
- - TRBJ2-1 TRBV19 CASSMNSINEQFF TGTGCCAGTAGTATGAACAGTATCAATGAGCAGTTCTTC
- - TRBJ2-2 TRBV4-1 CASSLADGFGELFF TGCGCCAGCAGCCTCGCGGACGGCTTCGGGGAGCTGTTTTTT
- - TRBJ1-6 TRBV7-9 CASSLVGDKASPLHF TGTGCCAGCAGCTTAGTGGGAGACAAAGCTTCACCCCTCCACTTT
once TRBD2 TRBJ2-3 TRBV4-1 CASSQTSAKSDTQYF TGCGCCAGCAGCCAGACTAGCGCTAAGTCAGATACGCAGTATTTT
- TRBD1 TRBJ1-1 TRBV6-5 CASRTGEGATEAFF TGTGCCAGCAGGACAGGGGAAGGGGCCACTGAAGCTTTCTTT
- - TRBJ2-1 TRBV5-6 CASSWGTTDNEQFF TGTGCCAGCAGCTGGGGGACGACAGACAATGAGCAGTTCTTC
- - TRBJ2-2 TRBV6-1 CASSELPRTTSNTGELFF TGTGCCAGCAGTGAATTGCCGAGGACAACCTCGAACACCGGGGAGCTGTTTTTT
- - TRBJ2-7 TRBV6-5 CASSWGDTYEQYF TGTGCCAGCAGTTGGGGGGATACCTACGAGCAGTACTTC
- - TRBJ1-3 TRBV6-1 CASSELDSSGNTIYF TGTGCCAGCAGTGAACTGGACAGCTCTGGAAACACCATATATTTT
- TRBD2 TRBJ2-5 TRBV9 CASSVEGGRAGETQYF TGTGCCAGCAGCGTAGAGGGCGGGAGGGCCGGGGAGACCCAGTACTTC
- - TRBJ2-7 TRBV5-5 CASSLEPYEQYF TGTGCCAGCAGCTTGGAGCCTTACGAGCAGTACTTC
- - TRBJ2-1 TRBV5-6 CASSLGTAPYNEQFF TGTGCCAGCAGCTTGGGGACAGCGCCATACAATGAGCAGTTCTTC
- - TRBJ2-3 TRBV4-1 CASSQVGSTDTQYF TGCGCCAGCAGCCAAGTGGGTTCCACAGATACGCAGTATTTT
- - TRBJ1-2 TRBV23-1 CASKRADPFCGYTF TGCGCCAGCAAACGGGCGGACCCTTTCTGTGGCTACACCTTC
- TRBD1 TRBJ2-7 TRBV28 CASSQDRVGPRSYEQYF TGTGCCAGCAGCCAAGACAGGGTCGGACCGCGTTCCTACGAGCAGTACTTC
- - TRBJ1-6 TRBV9 CASSEQGNPPLHF TGTGCCAGCAGCGAACAAGGCAACCCACCCCTCCACTTT
- - TRBJ2-7 TRBV14 CASSQGTVLTVSSYEQYF TGTGCCAGCAGCCAAGGGACAGTGTTGACAGTAAGCTCCTACGAGCAGTACTTC
- - TRBJ2-1 TRBV15 CATSKTAYNEQFF TGTGCCACCAGCAAGACAGCTTACAATGAGCAGTTCTTC
- - TRBJ2-2 TRBV5-6 CASSFGTGELFF TGTGCCAGCAGCTTTGGCACCGGGGAGCTGTTTTTT
- TRBD2 TRBJ2-7 TRBV6-5 CASRSLLAGGYEQYF TGTGCCAGCAGATCCCTGCTAGCGGGAGGTTACGAGCAGTACTTC
few - TRBJ2-7 TRBV5-6 CASSWDNSYEQYF TGTGCCAGCAGCTGGGACAACTCCTACGAGCAGTACTTC
- TRBD1 TRBJ1-5 TRBV4-1 CASSSTGEPQHF TGCGCCAGCAGCTCCACAGGGGAGCCCCAGCATTTT
- - TRBJ2-7 TRBV5-4 CASSLNDRPYEQYF TGTGCCAGCAGCTTGAATGACAGACCCTACGAGCAGTACTTC
- TRBD2 TRBJ2-5 TRBV9 CASSPGGGTSGDQYF TGTGCCAGCAGCCCGGGGGGAGGGACTAGCGGGGACCAGTACTTC
- TRBD1 TRBJ1-1 TRBV9 CASSRGQGNTEAFF TGTGCCAGCAGCCGGGGACAGGGAAACACTGAAGCTTTCTTT
- - TRBJ2-7 TRBV27 CASSPNPGSSYEQYF TGTGCCAGCAGCCCGAACCCAGGGAGTTCCTACGAGCAGTACTTC
- - TRBJ2-7 TRBV5-5 CASRTGHSYEQYF TGTGCCAGCAGGACGGGACACTCCTACGAGCAGTACTTC
- TRBD1 TRBJ1-2 TRBV7-3 CASSLTGADRADGYTF TGTGCCAGCAGCTTAACTGGCGCCGACAGGGCGGATGGCTACACCTTC
once TRBD1 TRBJ2-3 TRBV9 CASSVEGQATDTQYF TGTGCCAGCAGCGTAGAGGGACAGGCGACAGATACGCAGTATTTT
- TRBD2 TRBJ2-3 TRBV7-2 CASSSLAGARTDTQYF TGTGCCAGCAGCTCACTAGCGGGGGCCCGCACAGATACGCAGTATTTT
- TRBD2 TRBJ2-1 TRBV5-1 CASSFAGGPYNEQFF TGCGCCAGCAGCTTCGCGGGAGGGCCGTACAATGAGCAGTTCTTC
once - TRBJ2-1 TRBV9 CASSVAGTKDEQFF TGTGCCAGCAGCGTAGCGGGAACTAAGGATGAGCAGTTCTTC
- TRBD1 TRBJ1-2 TRBV5-1 CASSSTGSDWYGYTF TGCGCCAGCAGCTCGACAGGGAGTGATTGGTATGGCTACACCTTC
- - TRBJ2-7 TRBV4-1 CASSPAGGPSYEQYF TGCGCCAGCAGCCCGGCCGGGGGGCCCTCCTACGAGCAGTACTTC
- - TRBJ2-5 TRBV2 CASSEWGREETQYF TGTGCCAGCAGTGAATGGGGCAGGGAAGAGACCCAGTACTTC
- - TRBJ2-1 TRBV5-4 CASSLEAAQFF TGTGCCAGCAGCTTGGAGGCCGCGCAGTTCTTC
- - TRBJ2-7 TRBV4-3 CASSQEAQTPYEQYF TGCGCCAGCAGCCAAGAAGCCCAGACGCCTTACGAGCAGTACTTC
- - TRBJ2-2 TRBV7-6 CASSAGSGTGELFF TGTGCCAGCAGCGCAGGGTCGGGTACCGGGGAGCTGTTTTTT
- - TRBJ2-5 TRBV13 CASTLGASVETQYF TGTGCCAGCACTCTCGGGGCTAGCGTGGAGACCCAGTACTTC
- TRBD1 TRBJ2-7 TRBV10-1 CASIPGQVAYEQYF TGCGCCAGCATCCCGGGACAGGTCGCCTACGAGCAGTACTTC
- - TRBJ2-3 TRBV7-9 CASSRDYTQYF TGTGCCAGCAGCAGAGATTATACGCAGTATTTT
- TRBD2 TRBJ2-1 TRBV15 CATSLAGVANEQFF TGTGCCACCAGCCTAGCGGGAGTCGCCAATGAGCAGTTCTTC
- - TRBJ2-1 TRBV14 CASSPLLGSYNEQFF TGTGCCAGCAGCCCGTTACTTGGCTCCTACAATGAGCAGTTCTTC
- - TRBJ2-7 TRBV4-1 CASSQAAVSYEQYF TGCGCCAGCAGCCAAGCGGCGGTCTCCTACGAGCAGTACTTC
- - TRBJ2-1 TRBV5-4 CASSLVQGSSYNEQFF TGTGCCAGCAGCTTGGTTCAGGGGAGCTCCTACAATGAGCAGTTCTTC
- - TRBJ2-3 TRBV13 CASSPLGDTQYF TGTGCCAGCAGCCCCCTGGGAGATACGCAGTATTTT